The 27 T cell receptor beta chains below come from one sample, sequenced in a study of T cells in Graves' hyperthyroidism and ophthalmopathy. Template material for amplifying TCR beta CDR3 regions consisted of RNA transcripts. The study used the HTBI primer set for a first-round RT-PCR of the TCR CDR3. TCRdb processed the multiplex PCR reads anew with MiXCR; each CDR3 protein has one entry. The table lists hundreds of thousands of distinct CDR3 sequences, around a quarter of them singletons. Material: blood. Receptors originate from a woman aged 25 to 39 with Graves' ophthalmopathy.

This clonotype was counted ten times or more. The chain has TRBV6-2 or TRBV6-3 and TRBJ1-2; TRBD1 aligns across 8 bases. Trimming took 4 bases from V and 8 from J; bases not matched to a gene: 15. CDR3 length: 16 amino acids. Per germline, CDR1 MNHEY and CDR2 SVGEGT. CDR3 sequence (DNA): TGTGCCAGCAGTTCCCTCAGCAGGGGGCCCCTAAACGGCTACACCTTC. It specifies CASSSLSRGPLNGYTF.

This clonotype has only a few counts. The V call is TRBV6-2 or TRBV6-3, the J call TRBJ2-7, with a weak D call TRBD2 (5 bases). Germline CDR1 MNHEY, CDR2 SVGEGT. The V gene lost 6 bases and the J gene lost 6 bases, with 12 bases spanning the gap. This CDR3 is 12 amino acids long. CDR3: CASSPGKLEQYF. For the CDR3, the DNA is TGTGCCAGCAGCCCCGGGAAGCTCGAGCAGTACTTC.

The chain has TRBV6-5 and TRBJ2-7; D gene unclear. CDR3 length equals 13 residues. The V end lost 0 bases, the J end lost 2 bases, and 5 bases lay between the germline ends. Per the germline V gene, CDR1 is MNHEY and CDR2 is SVGAGI. DNA of the CDR3: TGTGCCAGCAGTTACTCGTGGGCCTACGAGCAGTACTTC. It translates to CASSYSWAYEQYF.

This clonotype was seen ten or more times. The chain carries TRBV6-5 and TRBJ2-5, with D tentatively TRBD2 (6 bases). CDR1 MNHEY and CDR2 SVGAGI come from the germline V gene. The CDR3 sequence is 15 residues long. Trimming took off 0 bases at V and 7 bases at J, with 15 bases between the two ends. The CDR3: CASSYSTRVGGTQYF. The CDR3 DNA sequence: TGTGCCAGCAGTTACTCTACTAGGGTGGGGGGGACCCAGTACTTC.

This clonotype was observed many times. The chain is built from TRBV12-3 or TRBV12-4 and TRBJ2-5, with D maybe TRBD1 (5 bases). CDR3 length: 13 amino acids. Trimming stripped 4 bases from V and 4 bases from J, with 10 bases between. The DNA for the CDR3 is TGTGCCAGCAGTTCAGGGCTGGGAGAGACCCAGTACTTC. Translating gives CASSSGLGETQYF.

In this sample, this clonotype turned up many times. The chain has TRBV12-3 or TRBV12-4 and TRBJ1-2; TRBD1 matches at 12 bases. V shed 8 bases, J shed 8 bases, and the junction held 6 bases outside the gene matches. This CDR3 has 13 residues. The CDR3: CASRDRGLLGYTF. The CDR3 DNA reads as TGTGCCAGCCGGGACAGGGGGCTGTTGGGCTACACCTTC.

The rearrangement uses TRBV28 and TRBJ1-1; D ambiguous. Germline V gene lookup returns CDR1 MDHEN and CDR2 SYDVKM. The CDR3 is made up of 13 amino acids. Trimming stripped 7 bases from V and 0 bases from J, with 9 bases between. CDR3 sequence: CASTGVLNTEAFF. The DNA of the CDR3 is TGTGCCAGCACTGGGGTTTTGAACACTGAAGCTTTCTTT.

This clonotype has a count of ten or more. The V and J genes are TRBV7-3 and TRBJ2-4, with 8 bases fitting TRBD2. Looked up from germline, CDR1 is SGHTA and CDR2 is FQGTGA. V dropped 1 base and J dropped 6; count of bases not matched to a gene: 5. CDR3 size: 15 residues. The CDR3 sequence: CASSLIAGPVNIQYF. The CDR3, as DNA: TGTGCCAGCAGCTTAATAGCGGGGCCGGTAAACATTCAGTACTTC.

This clonotype has ten or more counts. The rearrangement links TRBV6-1 to TRBJ1-1; D remains unclear. V was clipped by 2 bases and J by 7 bases, with 5 bases between them. Germline CDR1 and CDR2: MNHNS and SASEGT. This CDR3 contains 11 residues. In nucleotides, the CDR3 is TGTGCCAGCAGTGAAACAGATGAAGCTTTCTTT. It encodes CASSETDEAFF.

This chain joins TRBV20-1 and TRBJ2-5; TRBD2 aligns across 9 bases. Germline CDR1 reads DFQATT; CDR2 reads SNEGSKA (reference sequence). Trimming at V came to 8 bases and at J to 5 bases, leaving 15 bases not matched to a gene. The CDR3 runs 15 residues. The CDR3 is CSSSTKAGGEETQYF. CDR3 coding DNA: TGCAGTTCCTCGACCAAAGCGGGGGGTGAGGAGACCCAGTACTTC.

The chain links TRBV27 to TRBJ1-6; 7 bases align to TRBD1. This CDR3 contains 13 residues. Germline trimming cut 3 bases from V and 10 bases from J; bases unmatched to any gene: 3. The V gene's germline CDR1 is MNHEY and CDR2 SMNVEV (reference sequence). The CDR3 here is CASSFSGGSPLHF. DNA for the CDR3: TGTGCCAGCAGTTTCTCAGGGGGATCACCCCTCCACTTT.

This clonotype was detected many times. The V call is TRBV11-1, the J call TRBJ1-3; maybe TRBD1 (6 bases). V was pared by 4 bases and J by 0 bases, with 13 bases between. The CDR3 runs to 16 residues. The germline gives CDR1 SGHAT, CDR2 FQDESV (reference sequence). The CDR3 DNA sequence: TGTGCCAGCAGCTACCAGTGGGACACCTCTGGAAACACCATATATTTT. Protein product: CASSYQWDTSGNTIYF.

This clonotype was recorded many times. A read error may be the cause here, since a much bigger clone is one base away. V is TRBV27 and J is TRBJ1-2; D not resolved. The germline V gene encodes CDR1 MNHEY and CDR2 SMNVEV (reference sequence). The ends were cut back, 3 bases at V and 1 base at J, with 6 bases in the middle. This CDR3 is 13 amino acids long. This chain's CDR3 is CASSFQDNYGYTF. CDR3 bases: TGTGCCAGCAGTTTTCAGGATAACTATGGCTACACCTTC.

The chain joins TRBV18 to TRBJ2-2, with D perhaps matching TRBD1 (5 bases). The CDR3 runs to 18 residues. V was clipped by 3 bases and J by 6 bases, with 23 bases between them. The germline V gene has CDR1 KGHSH and CDR2 LQKENI. CDR3 in DNA: TGTGCCAGCTCACCGAGCGCAGGGAAAGGCATTCGATCCGGGGAGCTGTTTTTT. Residues: CASSPSAGKGIRSGELFF.

This clonotype was seen ten or more times. DNA of the CDR3: TGCGCCAGCAGCTTTTGGTCCGAACGCGCGCAGTACTTC. It specifies CASSFWSERAQYF. The genes are TRBV5-1 and TRBJ2-7; D unclear. Trimming took 2 bases from V and 9 from J, leaving 15 bases between them. The CDR3 contains 13 residues. The V gene's germline CDR1 is SGHRS and CDR2 YFSETQ.

This clonotype was counted between two and nine times. The CDR3 sequence is CSASPDGETQYF. The DNA for the CDR3 is TGCAGTGCTAGCCCGGACGGGGAGACCCAGTACTTC. The V gene is TRBV20-1, the J gene TRBJ2-5; D remains ambiguous. The CDR3 covers 12 residues. From germline, CDR1 is DFQATT and CDR2 SNEGSKA (reference sequence). The ends were cut back, 3 bases at V and 5 bases at J, with 10 bases in the middle.

Turning to this clonotype: A read error may account for a junction end that differs from germline. This chain uses TRBV5-1 with TRBJ2-5; TRBD1 matches at 8 bases. The CDR3 consists of 14 residues. CDR1 SGHRS and CDR2 YFSETQ come from the germline V gene. In DNA form, the CDR3 reads TGCGTCAGCAGCCCGGGGACAGGAGGGGAGACCCAGTACTTC. Translation: CVSSPGTGGETQYF.

This chain's CDR3 is CASSLGAVEYF. The CDR3 coding sequence is TGTGCCAGCAGTTTGGGGGCTGTCGAGTACTTC. This chain uses TRBV12-3 or TRBV12-4 with TRBJ2-7; a weak D match, TRBD1 (6 bases). This CDR3 has 11 amino acids. V dropped 3 bases and J dropped 11 bases, with 11 bases sitting between them.

V gene TRBV24-1 combines with J gene TRBJ2-7; 8 bases map to TRBD1. Germline CDR1 reads KGHDR; CDR2 reads SFDVKD. The CDR3 length is 13 residues. After removal of 7 bases from V and 0 bases from J, the junction contained 1 base not matched to a gene. DNA of the CDR3: TGTGCCACCAGGGACAGGGACTCCTACGAGCAGTACTTC. This translates into CATRDRDSYEQYF.

The genes are TRBV6-1 and TRBJ2-6; D possibly corresponds to TRBD2 (6 bases). V was shortened by 7 bases and J by 4 bases, with 14 bases between the two germline ends. Germline V lookup: CDR1 MNHNS, CDR2 SASEGT. The CDR3 loop spans 15 amino acids. CDR3 region: CASTPGGYGANVLTF. For the CDR3, the DNA is TGTGCCAGCACCCCTGGGGGGTACGGGGCCAACGTCCTGACTTTC.

This clonotype was observed many times. The CDR3 DNA reads TGTGCCAGCAGTCGCCTGAGGGACTACGCCTACGAGCAGTACTTC. Translated, it gives CASSRLRDYAYEQYF. This rearrangement joins TRBV6-1 to TRBJ2-7; TRBD2 matches 7 bases. The CDR3 runs to 15 residues. The V gene end was trimmed by 5 bases and the J gene end by 2 bases; junction bases not matched to a gene: 9. Germline CDR1 reads MNHNS; CDR2 reads SASEGT.

This clonotype was detected many times. V usage is TRBV20-1 and J usage is TRBJ1-5; 7 bases match TRBD1. J lost 6 bases, V lost 4 bases, and 12 bases had no gene match. Per the germline V gene, CDR1 is DFQATT and CDR2 is SNEGSKA (reference sequence). The CDR3 has 15 amino acids. The CDR3 region has the DNA TGCAGTGCTAATTCCAGACAGGGTAGGGGTCAGCCCCAGCATTTT. It is translated as CSANSRQGRGQPQHF.

The CDR3 DNA is TGTGCCAGCAGTTTCTTCACTGGGAGCAATCAGCCCCAGCATTTT. It codes for CASSFFTGSNQPQHF. The rearrangement joins TRBV12-3 or TRBV12-4 to TRBJ1-5; D is unresolved. The CDR3 consists of 15 residues. The V gene lost 3 bases and the J gene lost 1 base, with 10 bases spanning the gap.

This clonotype showed up many times. This sequence joins TRBV6-2 or TRBV6-3 and TRBJ2-4, with 11 bases lining up with TRBD2. J was trimmed by 0 bases and V by 4 bases; bases with no gene match: 8. The CDR3 totals 18 residues. Germline V CDR1 and CDR2: MNHEY, SVGEGT. The CDR3 is CASSWASGGPLAKNIQYF. In DNA form, the CDR3 reads TGTGCCAGCAGTTGGGCTAGCGGGGGGCCGTTAGCCAAAAACATTCAGTACTTC.

This clonotype was counted between two and nine times. The chain uses TRBV5-8 and TRBJ1-5; no clear D. The CDR3 length is 14 residues. Germline CDR1 SGHTS, CDR2 YDEGEE. With 4 bases removed from V and 7 bases from J, the gap between germline ends came to 15 bases. The chain's CDR3 is CASSPAPLGQPQHF. Written as DNA, the CDR3 is TGTGCCAGCAGCCCTGCCCCCCTCGGGCAGCCCCAGCATTTT.

The V gene is TRBV30, the J gene TRBJ1-1; unclear D gene. The CDR3 length is 12 residues. Trimming pared 1 base from V and 2 bases from J, leaving 5 bases between. Looked up from germline, CDR1 is GTSNPN and CDR2 is SVGIG (reference sequence). The CDR3 DNA follows: TGTGCCTGGAGTGGTGGAAACACTGAAGCTTTCTTT. Amino acids: CAWSGGNTEAFF.

Notes on this clonotype: No conserved phenylalanine or tryptophan ends this CDR3, so it is likely a read error. CDR3 sequence (DNA): TGTGCCAGCAGTTACCAGGGTAGGTCCTGTGAAGCTTTCCTT. It codes for CASSYQGRSCEAFL. The V gene is TRBV6-5, the J gene TRBJ1-1, with D possibly being TRBD1 (5 bases). Germline V CDR1 and CDR2: MNHEY, SVGAGI. Trimming left V 2 bases short and J 7 bases short, with 14 bases between. The CDR3 sequence is 14 residues long.